The 21 T cell receptor beta chains reported below all come from one sample, sequenced in a study of T cell responses to AZD1222 COVID-19 vaccine. Here immunoSEQ multiplex PCR was the method, and the copy in TCRdb shows in-frame clones only, minus some. This sample has around 110,000 clones, with around 94% found just once. The input for sequencing was peripheral blood, taken 28 days after the second AZD1222 dose. The receptors originated from an adult who received the AZD1222 COVID-19 vaccine.

As regards this clone: Its ends do not fully match the called genes, so a read error is possible. The chain employs TRBV19 and TRBJ1-3; D is ambiguous. The germline gives CDR1 LNHDA, CDR2 SQIVND (reference sequence). This CDR3 region has 13 residues. The CDR3 region is CASPTASGNAIYF. The CDR3, as DNA: TGTGCCAGTCCAACAGCTTCTGGAAACGCCATATATTTT.

V is TRBV3-1 (or the pseudogene TRBV3-2) and J is TRBJ2-2; D unclear. This CDR3 is 14 amino acids long. Per germline, CDR1 LGHDT and CDR2 YNNKEL (reference sequence). V lost 3 bases and J lost 4, with 9 bases in between. In DNA form, the CDR3 reads TGTGCCAGCAGCCAGAAGGGAAGCACCGGGGAGCTGTTTTTT. Protein: CASSQKGSTGELFF.

The genes are TRBV5-1 and TRBJ1-4; TRBD1 matches 7 bases. The V gene end was trimmed by 3 bases and the J gene end by 6 bases; junction bases not matched to a gene: 8. Germline CDR1 and CDR2: SGHRS and YFSETQ. The CDR3 consists of 15 residues. Here the CDR3 reads CASSSGTGAYEKLFF. In DNA form, the CDR3 reads TGCGCCAGCAGCTCCGGTACAGGGGCTTATGAAAAACTGTTTTTT.

The V and J genes are TRBV5-1 and TRBJ2-7; 13 bases agree with TRBD2. CDR1 and CDR2 (germline): SGHRS, YFSETQ. This CDR3 is built from 17 residues. Trimming took 4 bases from V and 0 from J; bases not matched to a gene: 7. The DNA for the CDR3 is TGCGCCAGCAGCACCGGGACTAGCGGGGATTTCTCCTACGAGCAGTACTTC. Protein sequence: CASSTGTSGDFSYEQYF.

The genes are TRBV5-1 and TRBJ1-1, with D perhaps matching TRBD1 (6 bases). Between the trimmed V and J ends, which lost 5 bases and 1 base, there was a span of 12 bases. Germline assignment: CDR1 SGHRS and CDR2 YFSETQ. This CDR3 comprises 14 residues. The CDR3 protein is CASRPQTGNTEAFF. The CDR3 coding sequence is TGCGCCAGCAGACCTCAGACAGGGAACACTGAAGCTTTCTTT.

Judged by abundance, this clone is medium-sized. The rearrangement uses TRBV6-4 and TRBJ2-1; D is perhaps TRBD2 (6 bases). Trimming pared 0 bases from V and 3 bases from J, leaving 9 bases between. The CDR3 has 15 residues. CDR1 and CDR2 from the germline V gene are MRHNA and SNTAGT. The CDR3 coding sequence is TGTGCCAGCAGTGACTCGATAGCGGACTACAATGAGCAGTTCTTC. Protein product: CASSDSIADYNEQFF.

The chain combines TRBV28 with TRBJ1-4, with no clear D. The CDR3 runs 15 residues. V was pared by 4 bases and J by 0 bases, with 9 bases between. From germline, CDR1 is MDHEN and CDR2 SYDVKM. This CDR3 is CASSSAQTTNEKLFF. CDR3 nucleotide sequence: TGTGCCAGCAGTTCCGCCCAAACAACTAATGAAAAACTGTTTTTT.

The chain combines TRBV6-2 or TRBV6-3 with TRBJ1-1; D remains ambiguous. The germline V gene has CDR1 MNHEY and CDR2 SVGEGT. The V gene lost 1 base and the J gene lost 6 bases, with 15 bases spanning the gap. This CDR3 has 15 residues. The CDR3 reads CASSYYGVEGSEAFF. DNA of the CDR3: TGTGCCAGCAGTTACTACGGCGTGGAGGGATCTGAAGCTTTCTTT.

The V call is TRBV28, the J call TRBJ1-1, with a weak D call TRBD1 (5 bases). CDR1 and CDR2 (germline): MDHEN, SYDVKM. The CDR3 spans 15 residues. Trimming took off 4 bases at V and 5 bases at J, with 17 bases between the two ends. CDR3 bases: TGTGCCAGCAGTTCCCTCAGGGTCTCGGGGACTGAAGCTTTCTTT. It translates to CASSSLRVSGTEAFF.

This chain links TRBV5-8 with TRBJ2-1; possibly TRBD1 or TRBD2 for D (7 bases each). The germline V and J ends were trimmed by 2 bases and 7 bases, with 16 bases remaining between them. The CDR3 has 15 amino acids. Germline loops: CDR1 SGHTS, CDR2 YDEGEE. CDR3 sequence (DNA): TGTGCCAGCAGCTTCAGGGGGGGGATAAGTAATGAGCAGTTCTTC. Amino acid sequence: CASSFRGGISNEQFF.

The chain is built from TRBV19 and TRBJ2-7, with D hard to call. Trimming left V 4 bases short and J 2 bases short, with 12 bases between. The CDR3 has 14 residues. Germline assignment: CDR1 LNHDA and CDR2 SQIVND (reference sequence). The CDR3 bases are TGTGCCAGTAGTACGCCGGGCGACACCTACGAGCAGTACTTC. This codes for CASSTPGDTYEQYF.

The rearrangement uses TRBV28 and TRBJ1-5; 8 bases align to TRBD1. Germline loops: CDR1 MDHEN, CDR2 SYDVKM. V lost 1 base, J lost 7 bases, and 9 bases stayed unmatched. This CDR3 region has 16 residues. CDR3 protein: CASSLYRSGGLQPQHF. DNA of the CDR3: TGTGCCAGCAGTTTATATAGGTCAGGGGGCTTACAGCCCCAGCATTTT.

CDR3 loop: CASSFPTLLSGQGGRTDTQYF. The CDR3 DNA is TGTGCCAGCAGTTTCCCAACCCTCCTATCGGGACAGGGGGGTAGGACAGATACGCAGTATTTT. This sequence joins TRBV28 and TRBJ2-3; 11 bases line up with TRBD1. V dropped 3 bases and J dropped 3; count of bases not matched to a gene: 20. From germline, CDR1 is MDHEN and CDR2 SYDVKM. This CDR3 is built from 21 residues.

The chain has TRBV5-1 and TRBJ2-1; 12 bases are a match to TRBD2. V trimming: 2 bases; J trimming: 9 bases; junction bases outside the gene matches: 6. This CDR3 spans 15 amino acids. The germline V gene encodes CDR1 SGHRS and CDR2 YFSETQ. For the CDR3, the DNA is TGCGCCAGCAGCTTCCTAGCGGGAGGGAAGCCTGAGCAGTTCTTC. Its protein product is CASSFLAGGKPEQFF.

The rearrangement links TRBV27 to TRBJ2-5, with 8 bases lining up with TRBD1. With 4 bases clipped from V and 6 bases from J, the junction kept 10 bases outside the gene matches. The CDR3 length is 15 residues. CDR1 is MNHEY, CDR2 SMNVEV, per germline (reference sequence). DNA of the CDR3: TGTGCCAGCAGTTCGTCAGGGGGCGCATGGAAGACCCAGTACTTC. It translates to CASSSSGGAWKTQYF.

The chain has TRBV3-1 (or the pseudogene TRBV3-2) and TRBJ1-4; possible D gene TRBD1, 6 bases. Germline CDR1 is LGHDT and CDR2 is YNNKEL (reference sequence). The CDR3 length is 13 residues. Trimming pared 4 bases from V and 7 bases from J, leaving 10 bases between. The CDR3, as DNA: TGTGCCAGCAGCCTCGAGGGGGGTGAAAAACTGTTTTTT. Amino acids: CASSLEGGEKLFF.

J is TRBJ2-1 and V is TRBV7-9; the D gene is possibly TRBD1 (6 bases). V was cut by 7 bases and J by 6 bases, with 19 bases left in between. CDR3 length equals 15 residues. The germline gives CDR1 SEHNR, CDR2 FQNEAQ (reference sequence). CDR3 bases: TGTGCCAGCACGTCGGGCCAGGGACACAGCAATGAGCAGTTCTTC. It yields the protein CASTSGQGHSNEQFF.

V usage is TRBV28 and J usage is TRBJ2-5, with 9 bases identical to TRBD1. The J segment lost 4 bases and the V segment lost 6 bases, leaving 3 bases of the junction unmatched. CDR1 is MDHEN and CDR2 is SYDVKM in the germline V gene. CDR3 length: 13 amino acids. The chain's CDR3 is CASRPGQGETQYF. As DNA, the CDR3 is TGTGCCAGCAGGCCGGGACAGGGAGAGACCCAGTACTTC.

This sequence joins TRBV27 and TRBJ1-5; D not resolved. The V gene lost 0 bases and the J gene lost 3 bases, with 9 bases spanning the gap. The CDR3 has 15 residues. The V gene's germline CDR1 is MNHEY and CDR2 SMNVEV (reference sequence). The CDR3 protein is CASSLSWATNQPQHF. As DNA, the CDR3 is TGTGCCAGCAGTTTATCGTGGGCCACCAATCAGCCCCAGCATTTT.

This clone turned up a few times. The V and J genes are TRBV19 and TRBJ1-1; no clear D. This CDR3 spans 12 amino acids. Per germline, CDR1 LNHDA and CDR2 SQIVND (reference sequence). V was cut by 3 bases and J by 6 bases, with 8 bases left in between. This chain's CDR3 is CASSMAEAEAFF. The DNA for the CDR3 is TGTGCCAGTAGTATGGCCGAAGCTGAAGCTTTCTTT.

This chain uses TRBV5-1 with TRBJ2-4, with D perhaps matching TRBD2 (6 bases). This CDR3 has 15 amino acids. Germline CDR1 is SGHRS and CDR2 is YFSETQ. V dropped 2 bases and J dropped 3 bases, with 12 bases sitting between them. CDR3 sequence (DNA): TGCGCCAGCAGCTTAGTAGCGGTCGGCAAAAACATTCAGTACTTC. This codes for CASSLVAVGKNIQYF.